The 21 T cell receptor beta chains below all came from one sample that was sequenced in a study of graft-versus-host responses after intestinal transplantation. Profiled with immunoSEQ multiplex PCR; TCRdb holds only in-frame clones, not every one. The sample shows approximately 89,000 clones, more than 85% of them seen only once. Antigen specificity for these receptors is unknown. Material: unstimulated CD4+ T cells sorted from spleen or lymph node cells, obtained before intestinal transplant. The receptors were gathered from a human donor who received an intestinal transplant.

The chain couples TRBV23-1 to TRBJ2-6; maybe TRBD2 (5 bases). TRBV23-1 is an ORF for which the function is uncertain. V lost 8 bases and J lost 0, with 17 bases in between. CDR3 length: 17 residues. CDR3 sequence (DNA): TGCGCCAGCTCCGGTGGTAGGGCGGGCTCTGGGGCCAACGTCCTGACTTTC. It codes for CASSGGRAGSGANVLTF.

The V gene is TRBV27, the J gene TRBJ2-5, with 11 bases matching TRBD1. There are 15 residues in the CDR3. V trimming: 7 bases; J trimming: 4 bases; junction bases outside the gene matches: 8. From germline, CDR1 is MNHEY and CDR2 SMNVEV (reference sequence). The CDR3 is CASKADRGRGETQYF. In DNA, the CDR3 is TGTGCCAGCAAAGCGGACAGGGGGCGCGGAGAGACCCAGTACTTC.

This rearrangement joins TRBV11-3 to TRBJ2-1; 9 bases match TRBD2. Germline CDR1 SGHNT, CDR2 YENEEA. The V segment lost 1 base and the J segment 0 bases; nucleotides outside the gene matches: 10. CDR3 length: 19 amino acids. The chain's CDR3 is CASSLGGGRAKGSYNEQFF. The CDR3 nucleotides are TGTGCCAGCAGCTTAGGTGGCGGGAGGGCGAAAGGCTCCTACAATGAGCAGTTCTTC.

CDR3 region: CASSLSQGANYEQYF. The CDR3 DNA is TGTGCCAGCAGCTTATCACAGGGGGCTAACTACGAGCAGTACTTC. This chain connects TRBV5-4 to TRBJ2-7, with 9 bases matching TRBD1. V gave up 2 bases and J gave up 3 bases; unmatched junction bases: 6. CDR3 size: 15 residues. CDR1 and CDR2 (germline): SGHNT, YYREEE (reference sequence).

The CDR3 protein is CASSATAINQPQHF. Here the CDR3 DNA reads TGTGCCAGCAGCGCGACAGCGATCAATCAGCCCCAGCATTTT. This chain uses TRBV9 with TRBJ1-5; D possibly corresponds to TRBD1 (5 bases). Germline-derived CDR1 and CDR2 are SGDLS and YYNGEE. Trimming stripped 3 bases from V and 3 bases from J, with 10 bases between. The CDR3 is 14 amino acids.

The rearrangement uses TRBV19 and TRBJ2-2; 9 nucleotides agree with TRBD2. Germline V lookup: CDR1 LNHDA, CDR2 SQIVND (reference sequence). The CDR3 has 20 amino acids. V was clipped by 3 bases and J by 1 base; unmatched bases: 15. The CDR3 region has the DNA TGTGCCAGTAGTATTAATAAAGGGCTAGCGGGGACTTGGAACACCGGGGAGCTGTTTTTT. It yields the protein CASSINKGLAGTWNTGELFF.

The chain joins TRBV7-8 to TRBJ1-1; 10 bases match TRBD1. V lost 5 bases to trimming and J lost 4 bases; unmatched junction nucleotides: 7. There are 15 residues in the CDR3. Germline V gene data show CDR1 as SGHVS and CDR2 as FQNEAQ. The CDR3 sequence is CASSPGTGVRTEAFF. CDR3 in DNA: TGTGCCAGCAGCCCCGGGACAGGGGTTCGCACTGAAGCTTTCTTT.

V and J are TRBV6-1 and TRBJ2-1; D perhaps matches TRBD2 (5 bases). The CDR3 spans 16 residues. The germline V gene encodes CDR1 MNHNS and CDR2 SASEGT. With 2 bases removed from V and 8 bases from J, the gap between germline ends came to 19 bases. Here the CDR3 DNA reads TGTGCCAGCAGTGAAATTTGGTGGGGAGATGTGGATGAGCAGTTCTTC. It codes for CASSEIWWGDVDEQFF.

A few counts support this clone. This rearrangement joins TRBV7-2 to TRBJ1-3; D might be TRBD1 (5 bases). CDR3 length equals 16 residues. V dropped 4 bases and J dropped 4 bases, with 17 bases sitting between them. The V gene's germline CDR1 is SGHTA and CDR2 FQGNSA. The CDR3 here is CASSWRGLTGGNTIYF. The CDR3 DNA is TGTGCCAGCAGCTGGAGGGGCCTTACGGGGGGAAACACCATATATTTT.

This CDR3 reads CAISDLAGGLTDTQYF. CDR3 sequence (DNA): TGTGCCATCAGCGACCTAGCGGGAGGGCTCACAGATACGCAGTATTTT. V gene TRBV10-3 combines with J gene TRBJ2-3; 12 bases align to TRBD2. The CDR3 consists of 16 residues. The ends lost 6 bases at V and 2 bases at J; junction bases unmatched: 6. Germline-derived CDR1 and CDR2 are ENHRY and SYGVKD.

The rearrangement joins TRBV19 to TRBJ2-3, with TRBD2 as a possible D gene (6 bases). This CDR3 has 15 residues. The V and J ends lost 4 bases and 3 bases respectively, with 14 bases between them. CDR1 and CDR2 from the germline V gene are LNHDA and SQIVND (reference sequence). The CDR3 loop reads CASSKIGGTTDTQYF. CDR3 sequence (DNA): TGTGCCAGTAGTAAAATCGGGGGAACGACAGATACGCAGTATTTT.

The chain links TRBV11-2 to TRBJ2-7, with 10 bases aligning to TRBD2. There are 16 residues in the CDR3. Germline lookup yields CDR1 SGHAT and CDR2 FQNNGV. The V gene end was trimmed by 5 bases and the J gene end by 1 base; junction bases not matched to a gene: 8. CDR3 nucleotide sequence: TGTGCCAGCAGCCGCCTAGCGGGGGCAGGATCCTACGAGCAGTACTTC. This translates into CASSRLAGAGSYEQYF.

The rearrangement joins TRBV6-1 to TRBJ2-3; no definite D call. In germline, CDR1 is MNHNS, CDR2 SASEGT. This CDR3 comprises 14 residues. The V gene lost 2 bases and the J gene lost 2 bases, with 8 bases spanning the gap. The CDR3 DNA is TGTGCCAGCAGTGAAATGGCAGTCACAGATACGCAGTATTTT. Its protein product is CASSEMAVTDTQYF.

This rearrangement joins TRBV30 to TRBJ1-4, with TRBD1 identical over 7 bases. CDR1 and CDR2 (germline): GTSNPN, SVGIG (reference sequence). The CDR3 runs 16 residues. With 3 bases clipped from V and 0 bases from J, the junction kept 7 bases outside the gene matches. In DNA, the CDR3 is TGTGCCTGGAGCCCAGGCGGGACAGCAACTAATGAAAAACTGTTTTTT. As protein: CAWSPGGTATNEKLFF.

This chain connects TRBV5-4 to TRBJ2-1; TRBD2 matches at 10 bases. CDR1 and CDR2 from the germline V gene are SGHNT and YYREEE (reference sequence). Losses at the gene ends were 4 bases for V and 2 bases for J; bases not matched to a gene: 3. CDR3 size: 15 residues. The CDR3 loop is CASSPGLAAYNEQFF. DNA of the CDR3: TGTGCCAGCAGCCCCGGACTAGCGGCCTACAATGAGCAGTTCTTC.

V gene TRBV5-1 combines with J gene TRBJ1-1; no clear D. V gave up 4 bases and J gave up 4 bases, with 14 bases separating them. The germline CDR1 and CDR2 sequences are SGHRS and YFSETQ. This CDR3 contains 14 residues. In nucleotides, the CDR3 is TGCGCCAGCAGCAAGGACGCCGGGAGCACTGAAGCTTTCTTT. As protein: CASSKDAGSTEAFF. Drawing the rest from reference TRBV5-1 and TRBJ1-1, the complete variable domain is KAGVTQTPRYLIKTRGQQVTLSCSPISGHRSVSWYQQTPGQGLQFLFEYFSETQRNKGNFPGRFSGRQFSNSRSEMNVSTLELGDSALYLCASSKDAGSTEAFFGQGTRLTVV.

This clone was picked up a small number of times. The rearrangement uses TRBV25-1 and TRBJ2-2, with D possibly being TRBD1 (6 bases). Germline V CDR1 and CDR2: MGHDK, SYGVNS. Between the trimmed V and J ends, which lost 3 bases and 2 bases, there was a span of 10 bases. This CDR3 contains 15 residues. In nucleotides, the CDR3 is TGTGCCAGCAGTGAGTGGGACACAAACACCGGGGAGCTGTTTTTT. Translating it yields CASSEWDTNTGELFF. The full variable domain, rest sourced from reference TRBV25-1 and TRBJ2-2, is EADIYQTPRYLVIGTGKKITLECSQTMGHDKMYWYQQDPGMELHLIHYSYGVNSTEKGDLSSESTVSRIRTEHFPLTLESARPSHTSQYLCASSEWDTNTGELFFGEGSRLTVL.

The chain is built from TRBV4-1 and TRBJ1-6; D is ambiguous. This CDR3 spans 13 amino acids. CDR1 is MGHRA and CDR2 is YSYEKL in the germline V gene. Deletions cut 4 bases from V and 7 bases from J, with 8 bases between. The CDR3 bases are TGCGCCAGCAGCCGAGGAGGGAATTCACCCCTCCACTTT. Amino acid sequence: CASSRGGNSPLHF.

The chain uses TRBV9 and TRBJ2-7, with 9 bases identical to TRBD1. The germline V gene encodes CDR1 SGDLS and CDR2 YYNGEE. The CDR3 is 16 residues long. Trimming took 3 bases from V and 2 from J; bases not matched to a gene: 9. The DNA for the CDR3 is TGTGCCAGCAGCGGCCCGAACAGGGGGCGTACCTACGAGCAGTACTTC. Translating it yields CASSGPNRGRTYEQYF.

The chain joins TRBV10-1 to TRBJ2-2; the D gene is possibly TRBD1 (5 bases). Between the trimmed V and J ends, which lost 7 bases and 1 base, there was a span of 13 bases. CDR1 WNHNN and CDR2 SYGVQD come from the germline V gene (reference sequence). This CDR3 has 15 residues. In DNA form, the CDR3 reads TGCGCCAGCACCCTGGAGCAGGGGAACACCGGGGAGCTGTTTTTT. Amino acids: CASTLEQGNTGELFF.

The rearrangement links TRBV7-9 to TRBJ1-3, with D uncertain. Germline assignment: CDR1 SEHNR and CDR2 FQNEAQ (reference sequence). V dropped 2 bases and J dropped 1 base, with 12 bases sitting between them. The CDR3 consists of 16 residues. CDR3 region: CASSLPGVASGNTIYF. The CDR3 DNA reads as TGTGCCAGCAGCTTACCCGGGGTCGCTTCTGGAAACACCATATATTTT.